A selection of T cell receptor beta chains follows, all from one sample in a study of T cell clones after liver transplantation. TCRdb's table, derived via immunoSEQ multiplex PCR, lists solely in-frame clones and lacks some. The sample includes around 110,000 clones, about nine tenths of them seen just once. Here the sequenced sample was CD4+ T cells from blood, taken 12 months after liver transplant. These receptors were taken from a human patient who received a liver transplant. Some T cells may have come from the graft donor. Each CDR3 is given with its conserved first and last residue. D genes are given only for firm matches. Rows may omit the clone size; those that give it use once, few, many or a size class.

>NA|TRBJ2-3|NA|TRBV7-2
TGTGCCAGCAGTGTGACCCAAGGGATGGATACGCAGTATTTT
CASSVTQGMDTQYF
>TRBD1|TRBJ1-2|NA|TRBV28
TGTGCCAGCAGTTTTGGAGACAGGGGGCGAAACTATGGCTACACCTTC
CASSFGDRGRNYGYTF
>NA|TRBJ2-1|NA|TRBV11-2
TGTGCCAGCAGCCTCGCCGGGGCGGAGCAGTTCTTC
CASSLAGAEQFF
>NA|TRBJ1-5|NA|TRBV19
TGTGCCAGTAGTACCGGGACATCCTTGGGGCAGCCCCAGCATTTT
CASSTGTSLGQPQHF
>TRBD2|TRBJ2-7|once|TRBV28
TGTGCCAGCAGTTTATTTGTCCCGGGAGGGTCCCGGTACGAGCAGTACTTC
CASSLFVPGGSRYEQYF
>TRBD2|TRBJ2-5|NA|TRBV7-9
TGTGCCAGCAGCTCCTTAGCGGGAGAGATCTTATGGACCCAGTACTTC
CASSSLAGEILWTQYF
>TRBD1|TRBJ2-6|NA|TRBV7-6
TGTGCCAGCAGCATACCGACAGGGCACAGCTCTGGGGCCAACGTCCTGACTTTC
CASSIPTGHSSGANVLTF
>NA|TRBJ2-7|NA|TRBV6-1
TGTGCCAGCAGTGAAGCGGCGCACATCCCCTACGAGCAGTACTTC
CASSEAAHIPYEQYF
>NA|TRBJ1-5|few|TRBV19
TGTGCCAGTAGTATAGTGGACAATCAGCCCCAGCATTTT
CASSIVDNQPQHF
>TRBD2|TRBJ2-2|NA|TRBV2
TGTGCCAGCACCCGAGGGGAGGGCGGGAACGGGGAGCTGTTTTTT
CASTRGEGGNGELFF
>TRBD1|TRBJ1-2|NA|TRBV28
TGTGCCAGCAGTACTCCCATATCGGGACAGGGGGCAGATGGCTACACCTTC
CASSTPISGQGADGYTF
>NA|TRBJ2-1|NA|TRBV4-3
TGCGCCAGCAGCCAAGACGGGAGAAGCTACAATGAGCAGTTCTTC
CASSQDGRSYNEQFF
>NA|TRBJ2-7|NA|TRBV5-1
TGCGCCAGCAGCTTGGAGGGGAGCTCCTACGAGCAGTACTTC
CASSLEGSSYEQYF
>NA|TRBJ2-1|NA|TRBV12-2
TGTGCAAGTCGCTTAGCGGGCCAGATCTACAATGAGCAGTTCTTC
CASRLAGQIYNEQFF
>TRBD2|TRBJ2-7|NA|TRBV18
TGTGCCAGCTCACCCTTGGGACTAGCGGGAGTTCCTAGCGAGCAGTACTTC
CASSPLGLAGVPSEQYF
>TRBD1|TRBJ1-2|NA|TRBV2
TGTGCCAGCAGTGAGGGACAGGGGGCGCATCTGTATGGCTACACCTTC
CASSEGQGAHLYGYTF
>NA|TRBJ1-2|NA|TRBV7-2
TGTGCCAGCAGCTTTCGAGGGCACTATGGCTACACCTTC
CASSFRGHYGYTF
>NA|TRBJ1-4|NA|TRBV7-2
TGTGCCAGCAGCCCCTCATGGGGGACTAATGAAAAACTGTTTTTT
CASSPSWGTNEKLFF
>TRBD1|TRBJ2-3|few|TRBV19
TGTGCCAGTCATGACAGGGCCGCAGATACGCAGTATTTT
CASHDRAADTQYF
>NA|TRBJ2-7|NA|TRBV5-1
TGCGCCAGCAGCTTGGAACCGGACAGAACCTTCCACGAGCAGTACTTC
CASSLEPDRTFHEQYF
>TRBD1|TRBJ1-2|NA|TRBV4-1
TGCGCCAGCGGACAGGGTTCTAGCTATGGCTACACCTTC
CASGQGSSYGYTF
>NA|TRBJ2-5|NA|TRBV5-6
TGTGCCAGCAGCGCTCTAGAGACCCAGTACTTC
CASSALETQYF
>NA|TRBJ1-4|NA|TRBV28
TGTGCCAGCAGCCCCATGAACATCGAAAAACTGTTGGTTTTT
CASSPMNIEKLLVF
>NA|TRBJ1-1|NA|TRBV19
TGTGCCAGTCTGGGCGCTGAAGCTTTCTTT
CASLGAEAFF
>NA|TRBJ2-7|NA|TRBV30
TGTGCCTGGAGTGGATCAAGGACGGGGAGGTACGAGCAGTACTTC
CAWSGSRTGRYEQYF
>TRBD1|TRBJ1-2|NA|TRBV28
TGTGCCAGCAGTTCCGGGGACAGGGAGAACTATGGCTACACCTTC
CASSSGDRENYGYTF
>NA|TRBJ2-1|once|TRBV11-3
TGTGCCAGCAGCTTAGTCTGGGATGAGCAGTTCTTC
CASSLVWDEQFF
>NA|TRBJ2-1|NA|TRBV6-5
TGTGCCAGCAGATATCGGAAGTTGGATGAGCAGTTCTTC
CASRYRKLDEQFF
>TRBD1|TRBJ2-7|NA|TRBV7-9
TGTGCCAGCACACGGGGACAGGGGACTAGGGAGCAGTACTTC
CASTRGQGTREQYF
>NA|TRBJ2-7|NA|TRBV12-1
TGTGCCAGCAGCTTTGTTACCAGCCGCGAGCAGTACTTC
CASSFVTSREQYF
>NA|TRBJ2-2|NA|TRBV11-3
TGTGCCAGCAGCTTAGTATCGGGGACGGGGGAGCTGTTTTTT
CASSLVSGTGELFF